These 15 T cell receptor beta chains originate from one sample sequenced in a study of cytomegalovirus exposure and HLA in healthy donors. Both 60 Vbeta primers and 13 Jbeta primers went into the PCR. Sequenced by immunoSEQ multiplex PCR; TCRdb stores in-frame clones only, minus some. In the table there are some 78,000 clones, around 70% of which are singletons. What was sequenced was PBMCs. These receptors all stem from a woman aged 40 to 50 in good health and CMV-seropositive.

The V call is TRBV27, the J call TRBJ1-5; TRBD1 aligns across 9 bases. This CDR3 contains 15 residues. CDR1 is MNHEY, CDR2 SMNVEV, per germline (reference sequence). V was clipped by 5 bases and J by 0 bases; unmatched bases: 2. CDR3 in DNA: TGTGCCAGCAGTGCGACAGGGGGTAGCAATCAGCCCCAGCATTTT. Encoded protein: CASSATGGSNQPQHF.

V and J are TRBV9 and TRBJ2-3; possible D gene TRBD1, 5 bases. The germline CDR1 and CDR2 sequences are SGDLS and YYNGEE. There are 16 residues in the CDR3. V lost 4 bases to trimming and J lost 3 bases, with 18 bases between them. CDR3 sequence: CASSPLSGWGTDTQYF. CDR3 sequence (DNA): TGTGCCAGCAGCCCGTTGTCAGGGTGGGGTACAGATACGCAGTATTTT.

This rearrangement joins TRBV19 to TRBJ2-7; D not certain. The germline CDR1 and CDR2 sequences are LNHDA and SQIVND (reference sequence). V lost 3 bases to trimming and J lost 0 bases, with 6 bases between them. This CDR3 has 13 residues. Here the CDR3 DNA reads TGTGCCAGTAGTATTTCCAGCTCCTACGAGCAGTACTTC. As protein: CASSISSSYEQYF.

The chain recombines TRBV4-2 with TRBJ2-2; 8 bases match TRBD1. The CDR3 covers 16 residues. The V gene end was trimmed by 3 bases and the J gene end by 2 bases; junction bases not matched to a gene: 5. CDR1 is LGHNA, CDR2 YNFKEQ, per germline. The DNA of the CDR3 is TGTGCCAGCAGCCAGTTGACAGGGGTTAACACCGGGGAGCTGTTTTTT. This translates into CASSQLTGVNTGELFF.

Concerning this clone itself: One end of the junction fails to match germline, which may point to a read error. The CDR3 nucleotides read TGTGCCAGCAACTTATCCCCGACAGGGGGCGCTTTTACTGAAGCTTTCTTT. Translating it yields CASNLSPTGGAFTEAFF. The chain combines TRBV7-2 with TRBJ1-1, with 10 bases that match TRBD1. This CDR3 is built from 17 residues. CDR1 SGHTA and CDR2 FQGNSA come from the germline V gene.

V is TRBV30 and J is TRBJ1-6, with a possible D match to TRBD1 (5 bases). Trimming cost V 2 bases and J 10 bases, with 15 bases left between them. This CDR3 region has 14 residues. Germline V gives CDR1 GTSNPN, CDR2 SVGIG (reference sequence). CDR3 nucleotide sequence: TGTGCCTGGAGTCCTGGGGCGGTTGGATCACCCCTCCACTTT. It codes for CAWSPGAVGSPLHF.

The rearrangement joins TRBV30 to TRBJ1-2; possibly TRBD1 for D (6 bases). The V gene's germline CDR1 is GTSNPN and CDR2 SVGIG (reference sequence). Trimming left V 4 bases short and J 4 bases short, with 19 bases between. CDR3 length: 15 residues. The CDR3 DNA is TGTGCCTGGACGGGGGGGCCCACTTCTATCTATGGCTACACCTTC. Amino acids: CAWTGGPTSIYGYTF. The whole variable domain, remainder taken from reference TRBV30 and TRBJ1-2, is SQTIHQWPATLVQPVGSPLSLECTVEGTSNPNLYWYRQAAGRGLQLLFYSVGIGQISSEVPQNLSASRPQDRQFILSSKKLLLSDSGFYLCAWTGGPTSIYGYTFGSGTRLTVV.

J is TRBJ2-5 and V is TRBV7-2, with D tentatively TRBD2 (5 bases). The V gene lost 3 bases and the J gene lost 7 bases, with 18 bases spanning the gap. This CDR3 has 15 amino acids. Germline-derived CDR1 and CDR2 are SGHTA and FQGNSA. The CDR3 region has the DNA TGTGCCAGCAGCTTCTCACAGCCCGGAGGAGGGACCCAGTACTTC. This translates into CASSFSQPGGGTQYF.

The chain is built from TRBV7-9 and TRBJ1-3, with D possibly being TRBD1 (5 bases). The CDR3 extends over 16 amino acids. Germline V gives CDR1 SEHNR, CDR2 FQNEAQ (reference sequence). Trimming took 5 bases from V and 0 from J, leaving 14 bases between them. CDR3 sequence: CASSPRDFFSGNTIYF. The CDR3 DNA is TGTGCCAGCAGCCCCCGGGACTTTTTCTCTGGAAACACCATATATTTT.

The CDR3 coding sequence is TGTGCCAGCAGTTACCTCGGACAGGGGGACTACGAGCAGTACTTC. This codes for CASSYLGQGDYEQYF. This chain uses TRBV6-5 with TRBJ2-7, with 10 bases matching TRBD1. Germline V lookup: CDR1 MNHEY, CDR2 SVGAGI. The V segment lost 2 bases and the J segment 3 bases; nucleotides outside the gene matches: 4. This CDR3 has 15 residues.

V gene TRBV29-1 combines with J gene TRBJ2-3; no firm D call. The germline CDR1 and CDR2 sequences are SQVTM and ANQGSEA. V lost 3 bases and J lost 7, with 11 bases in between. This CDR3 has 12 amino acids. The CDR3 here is CSVESDRYTQYF. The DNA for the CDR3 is TGCAGCGTTGAGAGCGACCGGTATACGCAGTATTTT.

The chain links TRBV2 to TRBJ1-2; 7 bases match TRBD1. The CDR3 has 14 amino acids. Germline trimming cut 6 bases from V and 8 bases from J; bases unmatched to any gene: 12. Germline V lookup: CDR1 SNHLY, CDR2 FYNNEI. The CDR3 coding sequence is TGTGCCAGCAGCGGACAGGATGTTTGGTTGGGCTACACCTTC. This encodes CASSGQDVWLGYTF.

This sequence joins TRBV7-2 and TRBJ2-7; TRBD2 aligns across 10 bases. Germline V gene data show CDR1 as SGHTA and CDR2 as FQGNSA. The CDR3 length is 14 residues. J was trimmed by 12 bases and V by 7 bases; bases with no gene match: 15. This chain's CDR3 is CASNHGTSVTQPYF. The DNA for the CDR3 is TGTGCCAGCAACCACGGGACTAGCGTGACCCAGCCGTACTTC.

CDR3 sequence: CASSLWTGALANYGYTF. CDR3 in DNA: TGTGCCAGCAGCTTGTGGACAGGGGCCCTAGCTAACTATGGCTACACCTTC. The rearrangement links TRBV7-9 to TRBJ1-2, with 9 nucleotides matching TRBD1. The CDR3 covers 17 residues. The germline gives CDR1 SEHNR, CDR2 FQNEAQ (reference sequence). V was pared by 3 bases and J by 0 bases, with 8 bases of the junction left unmatched.

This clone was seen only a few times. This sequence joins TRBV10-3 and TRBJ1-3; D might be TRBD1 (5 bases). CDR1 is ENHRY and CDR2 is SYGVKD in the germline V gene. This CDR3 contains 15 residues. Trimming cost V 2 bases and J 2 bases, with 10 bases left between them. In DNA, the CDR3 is TGTGCCATCAGTGAGCCTCCGGGGGCTGGAAACACCATATATTTT. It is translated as CAISEPPGAGNTIYF.